This T cell receptor beta chain is drawn from a study of radiotherapy plus CTLA-4 blockade in lung cancer. Study results and caveats: An expansion of tumor-derived TCR clones occurred in blood after radiotherapy plus ipilimumab. Best predicting response, reportedly, were early blood T cell clone dynamics, with interferon-beta.

The assay was immunoSEQ multiplex PCR, and TCRdb's table has in-frame clones only and misses some. The table includes roughly 30,000 clones, roughly 80% detected once. The length of the CDR3 is 15 residues. V lost 2 bases, J lost 3 bases, and 12 bases lay in between. From germline, CDR1 is SGHDT and CDR2 YYEEEE. Only a few counts were recorded for this clone. What it binds is unknown. V and J are TRBV5-6 and TRBJ2-4, with D uncertain. The origin of this receptor is a human donor with non-small cell lung cancer who had stable disease on radiotherapy plus ipilimumab. The sequencing used peripheral blood, collected from a patient treated with radiotherapy plus ipilimumab. The chain's CDR3 is CASSFLNLGKNIQYF. The DNA of the CDR3 is TGTGCCAGCAGCTTCCTCAATTTAGGCAAAAACATTCAGTACTTC.